The present TCR beta chain was sequenced within a study of cytomegalovirus exposure and HLA in healthy donors. The study, taken as a whole, reports: Despite most TCR sequences being rare, some public TCRs occurred in many donors. As a later analysis showed, several of the most significant clusters appeared to be linked to common viral pathogens.

The CDR3 runs 13 residues. V lost 6 bases, J lost 1 base, and 4 bases stayed unmatched. Germline lookup yields CDR1 SQVTM and CDR2 ANQGSEA. PCR amplification relied on 60 Vbeta primers (plus 13 Jbeta primers). Data came from immunoSEQ multiplex PCR; TCRdb stores just in-frame clones and leaves some out. The table includes around 130,000 clones, approximately 80% detected once. As concerns this clone: Its matching antigen is unknown.

The chain uses TRBV29-1 and TRBJ2-7; TRBD1 matches at 9 bases. Sequencing input: PBMCs. The TCR sequence derives from a woman under 30 in good health and CMV-seropositive. The CDR3 reads CSVAGQGSYEQYF. The CDR3 DNA follows: TGCAGCGTGGCCGGACAGGGGTCCTACGAGCAGTACTTC.